Each of the 11 T cell receptor beta chains below was sequenced from the same sample in a study of cytomegalovirus exposure and HLA in healthy donors. The PCR ran on 60 Vbeta and 13 Jbeta primers. Sequencing was performed with immunoSEQ multiplex PCR; in TCRdb, only in-frame clones are kept and a portion is missing. Here the sample spans around 100,000 clones, about three quarters being singletons. Specimen: PBMCs. All receptors come from a woman aged 18-29 years in good health and CMV-seropositive.

The chain recombines TRBV5-1 with TRBJ2-5; unclear D gene. V dropped 4 bases and J dropped 1 base, with 14 bases sitting between them. The CDR3 sequence is 15 residues long. Germline V gene sequence: CDR1 SGHRS, CDR2 YFSETQ. This CDR3 reads CASSGAGWAQETQYF. The DNA for the CDR3 is TGCGCCAGCAGCGGCGCCGGTTGGGCCCAAGAGACCCAGTACTTC.

The V call is TRBV10-2, the J call TRBJ2-7, with TRBD1 matching over 8 bases. V lost 4 bases, J lost 3 bases, and 2 bases stayed unmatched. Germline V CDR1 and CDR2: WSHSY, SAAADI. The CDR3 extends over 13 amino acids. The CDR3 nucleotides are TGCGCCAGCAGTGCGGACAGGGTCTACGAGCAGTACTTC. It codes for CASSADRVYEQYF.

This CDR3 is CSVEAKRYNEQFF. The CDR3 region has the DNA TGCAGCGTTGAGGCCAAACGCTACAATGAGCAGTTCTTC. The chain combines TRBV29-1 with TRBJ2-1; D is ambiguous. Germline V CDR1 and CDR2: SQVTM, ANQGSEA. This CDR3 contains 13 residues. Trimming pared 3 bases from V and 3 bases from J, leaving 9 bases between.

CDR3 region: CAISDGGAPGNTIYF. CDR3 DNA: TGTGCCATCAGTGATGGGGGGGCTCCTGGAAACACCATATATTTT. The chain uses TRBV10-3 and TRBJ1-3, with a tentative D call TRBD1 (6 bases). This CDR3 has 15 residues. The germline CDR1 and CDR2 sequences are ENHRY and SYGVKD. Trimming stripped 3 bases from V and 2 bases from J, with 11 bases between.

For the CDR3, the DNA is TGTGCCATCGCGGACAGTCCGGCTCTTGGCTACACCTTC. Its protein product is CAIADSPALGYTF. The chain uses TRBV10-3 and TRBJ1-2; tentative D call: TRBD1 (6 bases). Trimming stripped 8 bases from V and 7 bases from J, with 17 bases between. The CDR3 contains 13 residues. CDR1 and CDR2 from the germline V gene are ENHRY and SYGVKD.

The V gene is TRBV27, the J gene TRBJ1-1; the match to TRBD1 covers 8 bases. This CDR3 is 14 amino acids long. The junction had 11 bases not matched to a gene; V was cut back by 7 bases and J by 7 bases. Germline values: CDR1 MNHEY, CDR2 SMNVEV (reference sequence). CDR3 nucleotides: TGTGCCAGCAATTCCCAGGGGGCTAGAGGTGAAGCTTTCTTT. Translated: CASNSQGARGEAFF.

V usage is TRBV18 and J usage is TRBJ1-6; a possible D gene is TRBD1 (5 bases). Germline lookup yields CDR1 KGHSH and CDR2 LQKENI. Deletions cut 6 bases from V and 0 bases from J, with 12 bases between. The CDR3 contains 16 residues. CDR3 nucleotides: TGTGCCAGCTCCCTTCAGGGAAGCTCCTATAATTCACCCCTCCACTTT. Protein: CASSLQGSSYNSPLHF.

The J gene is TRBJ2-1, the V gene TRBV30; D unclear. The CDR3 is 12 amino acids. V was pared by 1 base and J by 4 bases, with 5 bases between. From germline, CDR1 is GTSNPN and CDR2 SVGIG (reference sequence). CDR3 residues: CAWSGTYNEQFF. For the CDR3, the DNA is TGTGCCTGGAGTGGCACTTACAATGAGCAGTTCTTC.

V gene TRBV4-1 combines with J gene TRBJ2-1; possibly TRBD2 for D (5 bases). The CDR3 totals 12 residues. Trimming cost V 1 base and J 7 bases, with 5 bases left between them. Germline assignment: CDR1 MGHRA and CDR2 YSYEKL. The CDR3: CASSQGENEQFF. The DNA of the CDR3 is TGCGCCAGCAGCCAAGGGGAGAATGAGCAGTTCTTC.

Details on this clone: At one boundary the junction diverges from the germline segment, which might be a read error. The gene calls are TRBV7-9 and TRBJ1-2, with a possible D match to TRBD1 (6 bases). Germline-derived CDR1 and CDR2 are SEHNR and FQNEAQ (reference sequence). This CDR3 has 14 residues. CDR3 coding DNA: TGTGCCACCAGCAATGGGACAACCAACTATGGCTACACCTTC. It codes for CATSNGTTNYGYTF.

The V gene is TRBV30, the J gene TRBJ2-7; 13 bases match TRBD2. CDR3 length: 14 residues. Germline trimming cut 3 bases from V and 4 bases from J; bases unmatched to any gene: 3. Per germline, CDR1 GTSNPN and CDR2 SVGIG (reference sequence). The CDR3 DNA sequence: TGTGCCTGGAGGCGGACTAGCGGGAGTTACGAGCAGTACTTC. Protein sequence: CAWRRTSGSYEQYF.